The rows below give T cell receptor beta chains drawn from one sample of a study of T cells in Graves' hyperthyroidism and ophthalmopathy. TCRdb re-called the multiplex PCR reads with MiXCR, one entry per CDR3 protein. The table includes approximately 600,000 distinct CDR3 sequences, 13% to 15% detected once. The material sequenced was blood. These receptor sequences come from a woman aged 18-35 years with Graves' ophthalmopathy. Each CDR3 is given with its conserved first and last residue. D genes are given only for firm matches.

j_gene	v_gene	d_gene	CDR3aa
TRBJ1-4	TRBV30	.	CAWNWALNEKLFF
TRBJ2-2	TRBV20-1	.	CSARHQANTGELFF
TRBJ1-5	TRBV12-3/TRBV12-4	.	CASSLRVGAGQPQHF
TRBJ2-1	TRBV28	.	CASSSPEDFYNEQFF
TRBJ2-7	TRBV18	.	CASSPNLESYEQYF
TRBJ2-7	TRBV7-9	TRBD2	CASSSSSGLYEQYF
TRBJ2-7	TRBV4-1	.	CASSQGGDGTYEQYF
TRBJ2-2	TRBV7-3	.	CASSLNPTGRTGELFF
TRBJ2-3	TRBV6-5	TRBD1	CASSYWTGGPDTQYF
TRBJ2-7	TRBV29-1	TRBD1	CSVEADREDSYEQYF
TRBJ2-1	TRBV28	.	CASSSISWKTSLNNEQFF
TRBJ2-3	TRBV30	TRBD2	CAWSRAGGRGDTQYF
TRBJ2-7	TRBV7-6	.	CASSQGVESYEQYF
TRBJ2-3	TRBV15	.	CATSRDRGNTRGDTQYF
TRBJ1-2	TRBV7-8	.	CASSLGTGPGGYGYTF
TRBJ1-4	TRBV7-9	TRBD1	CASSLAYHFWDRARTLNEKLFF
TRBJ2-2	TRBV7-6	.	CASSFGPTPNTGELFF
TRBJ2-1	TRBV2	TRBD2	CASSEADRLAGGGSYNEQFF
TRBJ2-5	TRBV4-2	.	CASSPGRREVETQYF
TRBJ2-3	TRBV20-1	TRBD2	CSASPIAGVADTQYF
TRBJ2-1	TRBV6-6	.	CASSYRLSSRNEQFF
TRBJ2-2	TRBV6-1	.	CASGPKRNRVRLFF
TRBJ2-1	TRBV7-3	TRBD2	CASSSSGGTYNEQFF
TRBJ2-1	TRBV7-3	TRBD2	CTSSYSGSSYNEQFF
TRBJ1-6	TRBV7-9	.	CASSLGQIYNSPLHF
TRBJ2-3	TRBV5-1	TRBD2	CASSLGESAGPSTDTQYF
TRBJ2-3	TRBV6-1	.	CASSGLGEATDTQYF
TRBJ2-1	TRBV7-8	TRBD2	CASSLRRLAGVRYEQFF
TRBJ2-7	TRBV30	.	CAWSVNLPLYEQYF
TRBJ2-7	TRBV2	.	CASSGSREKGRGHYEQYF
TRBJ1-4	TRBV2	.	CASSDQGGTNEKLFF
TRBJ2-5	TRBV3-1	TRBD1	CASSQGDRWETQYF
TRBJ2-7	TRBV10-3	.	CAISERVAYEQYF
TRBJ2-6	TRBV7-2	.	CASSLAGFAGANVLTF
TRBJ2-7	TRBV20-1	TRBD1	CSARYGQEEQYF
TRBJ1-3	TRBV7-9	.	CASTPYSISGNTIYF
TRBJ2-1	TRBV14	TRBD2	CASSQLVGAGGFSYNEQFF
TRBJ2-5	TRBV29-1	.	CSVALRLASTTQYF
TRBJ2-3	TRBV6-1	.	CASTLGRAQYF
TRBJ2-7	TRBV11-2	TRBD2	CASSRRLAGEAGEQYF
TRBJ2-7	TRBV27	.	CASSPDWDRAEEQYF
TRBJ2-3	TRBV19	.	CASSMDAGRDTQYF
TRBJ1-2	TRBV2	TRBD1	CASSKTGDGYTF
TRBJ2-2	TRBV24-1	.	CATSDSTTNTGELFF
TRBJ2-7	TRBV20-1	.	CSASLWDEQYF
TRBJ2-1	TRBV30	.	CAWFERVSYNEQFF
TRBJ2-2	TRBV7-6	.	CASSPQIGLNTGELFF
TRBJ2-6	TRBV12-3/TRBV12-4	TRBD2	CASSLAGGGSGANVLTF
TRBJ2-2	TRBV2	TRBD2	CASTGTSLSGGELFF
TRBJ2-5	TRBV19	.	CASSRFARRETQYF
TRBJ1-2	TRBV19	.	CASSSFSRVHGYTF
TRBJ2-7	TRBV27	.	CASSLAENAYEQYF
TRBJ2-3	TRBV7-3	.	CASSPPGLLLQYF